These 32 T cell receptor beta chains were sequenced from one sample in a study of cytomegalovirus exposure and HLA in healthy donors. Primers: 60 Vbeta forward and 13 Jbeta reverse. Method: immunoSEQ multiplex PCR; TCRdb's copy keeps in-frame clones and lacks some. The sample consists of about 170,000 clones, about 80% of them appearing once. Sequences were obtained from PBMCs. All receptors derive from a woman between 45 and 60 years old in good health and CMV-seronegative.

The rearrangement uses TRBV19 and TRBJ2-2; D is undetermined. This CDR3 region has 14 residues. Germline CDR1 is LNHDA and CDR2 is SQIVND (reference sequence). The V and J ends lost 1 base and 2 bases respectively, with 5 bases between them. The CDR3 nucleotides read TGTGCCAGTAGTATAGGGAGTAACACCGGGGAGCTGTTTTTT. Protein sequence: CASSIGSNTGELFF.

The genes are TRBV7-2 and TRBJ1-2, with 10 bases identical to TRBD1. The CDR3 is 15 residues long. The V and J ends lost 5 bases and 0 bases, in that order; junction bases with no gene match: 3. Germline CDR1 is SGHTA and CDR2 is FQGNSA. This chain's CDR3 is CASSEGQGANYGYTF. CDR3 coding DNA: TGTGCCAGCAGCGAAGGACAGGGGGCTAACTATGGCTACACCTTC.

The chain joins TRBV7-2 to TRBJ2-2; 10 bases align to TRBD1. Germline lookup yields CDR1 SGHTA and CDR2 FQGNSA. V shed 4 bases, J shed 7 bases, and the junction held 6 bases outside the gene matches. There are 15 residues in the CDR3. CDR3 DNA sequence: TGTGCCAGCAGCTCCAGACAGGGGGCGGTCGGGGAGCTGTTTTTT. Amino acid sequence: CASSSRQGAVGELFF.

The chain couples TRBV10-2 to TRBJ2-3, with TRBD1 matching 10 bases. Trimming took 2 bases from V and 5 from J; bases not matched to a gene: 7. Germline V gene data show CDR1 as WSHSY and CDR2 as SAAADI. The CDR3 has 16 amino acids. The CDR3, as DNA: TGCGCCAGCAGTGAGGTCGGGACAGGGGTCAAAGATACGCAGTATTTT. This sequence encodes CASSEVGTGVKDTQYF.

The V and J genes are TRBV28 and TRBJ2-1, with D possibly matching TRBD2 (6 bases). The CDR3 is 14 residues long. The germline V gene encodes CDR1 MDHEN and CDR2 SYDVKM. V dropped 4 bases and J dropped 10 bases, with 17 bases sitting between them. CDR3: CASSSDGTSPEQFF. The CDR3 DNA sequence: TGTGCCAGCAGTTCAGACGGGACTTCCCCCGAGCAGTTCTTC.

This clone appeared once. The rearrangement joins TRBV9 to TRBJ2-1, with no clear D. The CDR3 covers 14 residues. Germline CDR1 SGDLS, CDR2 YYNGEE. The germline V and J ends were trimmed by 0 bases and 7 bases, with 11 bases remaining between them. CDR3 sequence: CASSVGNTGNEQFF. CDR3 DNA sequence: TGTGCCAGCAGCGTAGGTAATACCGGTAATGAGCAGTTCTTC.

This clone has a single count. Here the CDR3 reads CSSRDTSYEQYF. DNA for the CDR3: TGCAGCTCCCGGGACACCTCCTACGAGCAGTACTTC. The chain joins TRBV29-1 to TRBJ2-7; the D gene is possibly TRBD1 (6 bases). Per germline, CDR1 SQVTM and CDR2 ANQGSEA. The length of the CDR3 is 12 residues. V lost 8 bases to trimming and J lost 0 bases, with 11 bases between them.

This clone was recorded once. The chain recombines TRBV19 with TRBJ1-5, with D maybe TRBD1 (5 bases). Germline V gene sequence: CDR1 LNHDA, CDR2 SQIVND (reference sequence). The length of the CDR3 is 13 residues. The germline V and J ends were trimmed by 8 bases and 7 bases, with 15 bases remaining between them. The CDR3: CASALRDPQPQHF. The CDR3 DNA sequence: TGTGCCAGTGCCTTGCGGGACCCCCAGCCCCAGCATTTT.

This chain uses TRBV5-1 with TRBJ1-4; the match to TRBD1 covers 7 bases. V was pared by 4 bases and J by 4 bases, with 7 bases of the junction left unmatched. The CDR3 has 15 residues. Germline CDR1 reads SGHRS; CDR2 reads YFSETQ. The chain's CDR3 is CASSAGQMNNEKLFF. The DNA for the CDR3 is TGCGCCAGCAGCGCGGGACAGATGAATAATGAAAAACTGTTTTTT.

V gene TRBV7-2 combines with J gene TRBJ2-5; D perhaps matches TRBD2 (6 bases). Per germline, CDR1 SGHTA and CDR2 FQGNSA. V lost 3 bases, J lost 5 bases, and 10 bases lay in between. The CDR3 extends over 13 amino acids. Here the CDR3 reads CASSFGGGETQYF. The CDR3 nucleotides read TGTGCCAGCAGCTTCGGGGGTGGGGAGACCCAGTACTTC.

This clone was observed once. The chain joins TRBV5-1 to TRBJ1-2; 9 bases align to TRBD1. This CDR3 is built from 16 residues. CDR1 is SGHRS and CDR2 is YFSETQ in the germline V gene. V gave up 0 bases and J gave up 0 bases; unmatched junction bases: 3. CDR3 region: CASSLDRGQTNYGYTF. The CDR3 DNA reads as TGCGCCAGCAGCTTGGACAGGGGGCAGACTAACTATGGCTACACCTTC.

This clone turned up a few times. The chain uses TRBV6-5 and TRBJ2-7; 7 bases are shared with TRBD1. With 6 bases clipped from V and 3 bases from J, the junction kept 8 bases outside the gene matches. The germline V gene encodes CDR1 MNHEY and CDR2 SVGAGI. The CDR3 is 14 amino acids. For the CDR3, the DNA is TGTGCCAGCAGGGGGGACAGCTTATACTACGAGCAGTACTTC. The encoded protein is CASRGDSLYYEQYF.

V gene TRBV7-3 combines with J gene TRBJ2-2; 11 nucleotides align to TRBD1. The V and J ends lost 5 bases and 7 bases, in that order; junction bases with no gene match: 9. Germline V gene lookup returns CDR1 SGHTA and CDR2 FQGTGA. The CDR3 consists of 16 residues. CDR3 region: CASSPDRGQVVGELFF. The DNA of the CDR3 is TGTGCCAGCAGCCCGGACAGGGGGCAAGTGGTCGGGGAGCTGTTTTTT.

V gene TRBV5-4 combines with J gene TRBJ2-5, with 7 bases identical to TRBD2. The germline V gene has CDR1 SGHNT and CDR2 YYREEE (reference sequence). With V trimmed by 4 bases and J by 5 bases, 5 bases remained unmatched. The CDR3 has 13 residues. CDR3 sequence reads: CASSLVGGETQYF. CDR3 in DNA: TGTGCCAGCAGCCTGGTGGGGGGGGAGACCCAGTACTTC.

The J gene is TRBJ1-1, the V gene TRBV15, with D possibly being TRBD1 (5 bases). From germline, CDR1 is LNHNV and CDR2 YYDKDF (reference sequence). V lost 3 bases, J lost 4 bases, and 12 bases lay in between. CDR3 length equals 14 residues. CDR3 in amino acids: CATSRTGGSTEAFF. The CDR3 DNA reads as TGTGCCACCAGCAGGACCGGGGGGAGCACTGAAGCTTTCTTT.

In this sample, this clone turned up once. V usage is TRBV7-2 and J usage is TRBJ1-2, with D perhaps TRBD1 (6 bases). V lost 5 bases, J lost 8 bases, and 12 bases lay in between. Germline CDR1 is SGHTA and CDR2 is FQGNSA. This CDR3 region has 12 residues. The CDR3 region has the DNA TGTGCCAGCAGCCAACAGGGCTGGGGCTACACCTTC. As protein: CASSQQGWGYTF.

The V gene is TRBV7-9, the J gene TRBJ1-4, with D maybe TRBD1 (6 bases). Germline values: CDR1 SEHNR, CDR2 FQNEAQ (reference sequence). V dropped 5 bases and J dropped 4 bases, with 14 bases sitting between them. This CDR3 contains 15 residues. CDR3 loop: CASSNMTGYNEKLFF. CDR3 DNA sequence: TGTGCCAGCAGCAACATGACAGGATATAATGAAAAACTGTTTTTT.

The V and J genes are TRBV9 and TRBJ2-3, with TRBD2 identical over 12 bases. Trimming took 0 bases from V and 2 from J; bases not matched to a gene: 4. Germline CDR1 reads SGDLS; CDR2 reads YYNGEE. This CDR3 is built from 17 residues. CDR3 coding DNA: TGTGCCAGCAGCGTAGGGCTAGCGGGGGGGTTCACAGATACGCAGTATTTT. Residues: CASSVGLAGGFTDTQYF.

V gene TRBV9 combines with J gene TRBJ2-2; D is ambiguous. This CDR3 has 15 amino acids. Germline assignment: CDR1 SGDLS and CDR2 YYNGEE. V was trimmed by 3 bases and J by 3 bases, leaving 12 bases between them. The CDR3 reads CASSGARLYTGELFF. In nucleotides, the CDR3 is TGTGCCAGCAGCGGTGCGCGGCTATACACCGGGGAGCTGTTTTTT. Combining the CDR3 with reference TRBV9 and TRBJ2-2 gives the whole variable domain DSGVTQTPKHLITATGQRVTLRCSPRSGDLSVYWYQQSLDQGLQFLIQYYNGEERAKGNILERFSAQQFPDLHSELNLSSLELGDSALYFCASSGARLYTGELFFGEGSRLTVL.

Of note for this clone: The junction departs from the called germline gene at one end, perhaps through a read error. V usage is TRBV7-9 and J usage is TRBJ2-7, with TRBD2 matching 7 bases. This CDR3 spans 12 amino acids. Germline V CDR1 and CDR2: SEHNR, FQNEAQ (reference sequence). The CDR3 region has the DNA TGTGCCAGCAGCCCCGGGACTAAGGTTGATCACTTC. Translation gives CASSPGTKVDHF.

V and J are TRBV7-2 and TRBJ2-7; possibly TRBD2 for D (5 bases). There are 13 residues in the CDR3. Germline V CDR1 and CDR2: SGHTA, FQGNSA. V was trimmed by 5 bases and J by 0 bases, leaving 8 bases between them. CDR3 sequence: CASSPGYSYEQYF. The CDR3 region has the DNA TGTGCCAGCAGCCCGGGATACTCCTACGAGCAGTACTTC.

This sequence joins TRBV5-5 and TRBJ2-5; D perhaps matches TRBD1 (7 bases). The V end lost 2 bases, the J end lost 6 bases, and 17 bases lay between the germline ends. The CDR3 has 15 amino acids. Germline V gene data show CDR1 as SGHKS and CDR2 as YYEKEE (reference sequence). Written as DNA, the CDR3 is TGTGCCAGCAGCTTATTGGAGGGGGCGCGAAAGACCCAGTACTTC. It yields the protein CASSLLEGARKTQYF.

This sequence joins TRBV5-1 and TRBJ2-5, with D maybe TRBD1 (5 bases). V was clipped by 0 bases and J by 1 base, with 10 bases between them. Germline V lookup: CDR1 SGHRS, CDR2 YFSETQ. The CDR3 length is 15 residues. CDR3 sequence (DNA): TGCGCCAGCAGCTTGGTCCAGGGCCGCCAAGAGACCCAGTACTTC. Its translation: CASSLVQGRQETQYF.

This rearrangement joins TRBV10-3 to TRBJ2-5; D might be TRBD1 (6 bases). CDR1 and CDR2 (germline): ENHRY, SYGVKD. V was clipped by 10 bases and J by 10 bases, with 19 bases between them. There are 12 residues in the CDR3. This CDR3 reads CATRYSAGDQYF. CDR3 in DNA: TGTGCCACGAGGTATTCCGCAGGGGACCAGTACTTC.

The V gene is TRBV5-6, the J gene TRBJ1-5, with 7 bases aligning to TRBD1. The germline gives CDR1 SGHDT, CDR2 YYEEEE. With V trimmed by 1 base and J by 0 bases, 10 bases remained unmatched. This CDR3 region has 18 residues. The DNA of the CDR3 is TGTGCCAGCAGCTTGTCTCTTGCAGGGACAGCTAGCAATCAGCCCCAGCATTTT. Its protein product is CASSLSLAGTASNQPQHF. The full variable domain, completed using reference TRBV5-6 and TRBJ1-5, is DAGVTQSPTHLIKTRGQQVTLRCSPKSGHDTVSWYQQALGQGPQFIFQYYEEEERQRGNFPDRFSGHQFPNYSSELNVNALLLGDSALYLCASSLSLAGTASNQPQHFGDGTRLSIL.

The V gene is TRBV14, the J gene TRBJ2-3; D might be TRBD1 (6 bases). Germline CDR1 and CDR2: SGHDN and FVKESK. V lost 5 bases and J 2 bases, leaving 11 bases between the germline ends. There are 14 residues in the CDR3. The CDR3: CASSNRDFTDTQYF. In DNA form, the CDR3 reads TGTGCCAGCAGCAACAGGGATTTCACAGATACGCAGTATTTT.

The chain carries TRBV28 and TRBJ2-1; 7 bases fit TRBD1. The CDR3 spans 16 residues. The ends lost 3 bases at V and 7 bases at J; junction bases unmatched: 12. CDR1 is MDHEN and CDR2 is SYDVKM in the germline V gene. This chain's CDR3 is CASSFLRQGQENEQFF. The CDR3 coding sequence is TGTGCCAGCAGTTTCCTGAGACAGGGACAAGAAAATGAGCAGTTCTTC.

V is TRBV5-1 and J is TRBJ1-3; 7 bases fit TRBD1. The CDR3 is made up of 16 amino acids. With 4 bases clipped from V and 3 bases from J, the junction kept 10 bases outside the gene matches. Germline V gene data show CDR1 as SGHRS and CDR2 as YFSETQ. Written as DNA, the CDR3 is TGCGCCAGCAGCCCTGCCCCGGGACAGATTGGAAACACCATATATTTT. Protein sequence: CASSPAPGQIGNTIYF.

CDR3 DNA sequence: TGTGCCAGCTCACCACTGAGTAGCTCCTACAATGAGCAGTTCTTC. Its translation: CASSPLSSSYNEQFF. The chain uses TRBV18 and TRBJ2-1; D ambiguous. V was trimmed by 1 base and J by 0 bases, leaving 7 bases between them. Per the germline V gene, CDR1 is KGHSH and CDR2 is LQKENI. The CDR3 loop spans 15 amino acids.

The chain carries TRBV10-2 and TRBJ1-2, with 8 bases fitting TRBD1. V gave up 0 bases and J gave up 7 bases; unmatched junction bases: 10. Looked up from germline, CDR1 is WSHSY and CDR2 is SAAADI. The CDR3 is made up of 16 amino acids. The CDR3 coding sequence is TGCGCCAGCAGTGAGTCGGGCCCAGGGGGCGATTCTGGCTACACCTTC. This sequence encodes CASSESGPGGDSGYTF.

This clone has only a few counts. This rearrangement joins TRBV18 to TRBJ2-3, with 12 bases aligning to TRBD2. CDR3 length: 17 residues. The ends lost 6 bases at V and 4 bases at J; junction bases unmatched: 11. The V gene's germline CDR1 is KGHSH and CDR2 LQKENI. CDR3 bases: TGTGCCAGCTCCCCGCGGACTAGCGGGATGGTTGCAGATACGCAGTATTTT. This encodes CASSPRTSGMVADTQYF.

This chain uses TRBV28 with TRBJ1-1, with D possibly matching TRBD1 (6 bases). With 6 bases removed from V and 6 bases from J, the gap between germline ends came to 17 bases. This CDR3 contains 14 residues. The germline V gene encodes CDR1 MDHEN and CDR2 SYDVKM. CDR3 amino acids: CASSRNREGPEAFF. The DNA for the CDR3 is TGTGCCAGCAGCCGGAACAGGGAGGGGCCTGAAGCTTTCTTT.